These T cell receptor beta chains were read from a single sample in a study of T cell responses to AZD1222 COVID-19 vaccine. Data came from immunoSEQ multiplex PCR; TCRdb stores just in-frame clones and leaves some out. The repertoire has more than 95,000 clones, 88% of them found once; the top ten carry 3.5% to 4.5%. The sequencing used peripheral blood, collected on day 0 of AZD1222 vaccination. The source of these receptors is an adult in good health. Both conserved end residues are trimmed from each CDR3.

TRBJ1-4 TRBV5-5 ASSLETGWGKLF
TRBJ1-6 TRBV9 ASSPEAGPNSPLH
TRBJ2-3 TRBV9 ASSVGPDTQY
TRBJ2-7 TRBV14 ASSPLQGAGYEQY
TRBJ2-3 TRBV10-1 ASSEGVRTDTQY
TRBJ2-7 TRBV5-1 ASKVGGPNYEQY
TRBJ1-3 TRBV30 AWKESGNTIY
TRBJ1-2 TRBV23-1 ASSQSARGAGNYGYT
TRBJ2-1 TRBV16 ASSHEGGYNEQF
TRBJ2-3 TRBV6-6 ASSSPPDGTDTQY
TRBJ2-7 TRBV3-1/TRBV3-2 ASSLFTDEQY
TRBJ1-2 TRBV5-4 ASSPPGRIYGYT
TRBJ2-6 TRBV5-4 ASSLPGSRANVLT
TRBJ2-7 TRBV7-8 ASSLGQGGAEQY
TRBJ2-4 TRBV11-2 ASSPQRTGGSAIQY
TRBJ1-2 TRBV7-9 ASSPIPGTVSFANYGYT
TRBJ2-3 TRBV24-1 ATSDRNTGARTDTQY
TRBJ1-6 TRBV11-3 ASSLTGTNSPLH
TRBJ1-2 TRBV6-5 ASSYSTGDMRGYT
TRBJ2-2 TRBV19 ASSPTGSNTGELF
TRBJ2-3 TRBV5-6 ASSLTGTSGSGAGDTQY
TRBJ1-2 TRBV28 ASSPGGYNYGYT
TRBJ2-1 TRBV6-5 ASTSAGGPNEQF
TRBJ2-5 TRBV4-3 ASSTGLGDQETQY
TRBJ1-2 TRBV7-2 ASIPRTGNYGYT
TRBJ1-2 TRBV10-3 AIRPGSNYGYT
TRBJ2-7 TRBV7-6 ASSSSGSAYEQY
TRBJ1-2 TRBV27 ASSLGPSRYGYT
TRBJ1-5 TRBV27 ASSLPPQPDQPQH
TRBJ1-1 TRBV28 ASSLYQGRNTEAF
TRBJ2-1 TRBV24-1 ATRGTSYNEQF
TRBJ2-2 TRBV11-3 ASSEESPGELF
TRBJ2-2 TRBV6-6 ASSYSPGATGELF
TRBJ1-6 TRBV5-4 ASSWDRESPLH
TRBJ1-1 TRBV6-5 ASSYLQKAF
TRBJ2-2 TRBV5-1 ASSLEAGITGELF
TRBJ2-1 TRBV2 ASSDSSGTFGNEQF
TRBJ2-7 TRBV6-2/TRBV6-3 ASSHPPYAVSGGINEQY
TRBJ1-4 TRBV3-1/TRBV3-2 ASSQTGRREKLF
TRBJ2-7 TRBV19 ASSSTGTYEQY